This T cell receptor beta chain was retrieved from a study of T cells in Graves' hyperthyroidism and ophthalmopathy. Patients were excluded for uncontrolled infection, other autoimmune disease, pregnancy or lactation. Study-wide points: Model-based prediction identified ophthalmopathy a median around 6.7 months prior to its onset.

CDR3 length: 14 amino acids. V lost 3 bases and J 4 bases, leaving 12 bases between the germline ends. This clonotype was detected many times. Antigen unknown. Amplification of TCR beta CDR3 regions was performed using RNA transcripts as template. HTBI primers were used for first-round RT-PCR of the TCR CDR3. TCRdb re-called the multiplex PCR reads through MiXCR, storing one row per CDR3 protein. Here the sample spans some 340,000 distinct CDR3 sequences, roughly an eighth being singletons. Sequencing was performed on blood. This rearrangement joins TRBV12-3 or TRBV12-4 to TRBJ1-1; D is uncertain. This receptor was obtained from a middle-aged woman with Graves' ophthalmopathy. The CDR3 region has the DNA TGTGCCAGCAGTTTGGGCGCTAAGACCACTGAAGCTTTCTTT. This encodes CASSLGAKTTEAFF.